The following is a T cell receptor (beta chain) sequence with its context. The data stem from a study of T cells in Graves' hyperthyroidism and ophthalmopathy. Researchers took RNA transcripts and amplified the TCR beta CDR3 regions from them. HTBI primers drove first-round RT-PCR of the TCR CDR3. TCRdb analysed the multiplex PCR reads with MiXCR anew, one entry per CDR3 protein. In the table there are 450,000 to 600,000 distinct CDR3 sequences, 14% of which are singletons. Per germline, CDR1 LNHDA and CDR2 SQIVND (reference sequence). The CDR3 extends over 14 amino acids. Deletions cut 7 bases from V and 4 bases from J, with 14 bases between.

This chain connects TRBV19 to TRBJ1-5, with TRBD1 as a possible D gene (6 bases). This TCR derives from a woman aged 40 to 50 with Graves' hyperthyroidism. The sample consisted of blood. CDR3 bases: TGTGCCAGTATCGATCGACAGGCGAATCAGCCCCAGCATTTT. Translating it yields CASIDRQANQPQHF.